This TCR beta chain was identified in a study of T cell responses to AZD1222 COVID-19 vaccine. On the study more broadly: Investigators merged groups given second doses at roughly 4 or roughly 12 weeks.

Germline assignment: CDR1 MDHEN and CDR2 SYDVKM. CDR3 length equals 13 residues. Trimming removed 7 bases from V and 3 bases from J, with 10 bases in between. Of note for this clone: Its antigen is unidentified.

Data came from immunoSEQ multiplex PCR; TCRdb stores just in-frame clones and leaves some out. This table holds over 85,000 clones, nearly 90% found once. Study results and caveats: Regions left unmutated in variants are reportedly the target of nearly half of spike-specific TCRs.

The rearrangement uses TRBV28 and TRBJ1-5; D is unresolved. Here the sequenced sample was peripheral blood, taken on day 0 of AZD1222 vaccination. This receptor was taken from an adult in good health. CDR3 region: CASILSVNQPQHF. Written as DNA, the CDR3 is TGTGCCAGCATATTGTCAGTCAATCAGCCCCAGCATTTT. Full variable domain (missing parts from reference TRBV28 and TRBJ1-5): DVKVTQSSRYLVKRTGEKVFLECVQDMDHENMFWYRQDPGLGLRLIYFSYDVKMKEKGDIPEGYSVSREKKERFSLILESASTNQTSMYLCASILSVNQPQHFGDGTRLSIL.